The present T cell receptor (beta chain) was sequenced within a study of CD8+ T cells in alopecia areata. Study findings and constraints: Among the cells sequenced in scalp samples are also the resident alphabeta T cells of normal skin. There was only one nonresponder, so it was unclear how baseline CD8+ expansion relates to response. Scalp and blood samples kept many expanded lesional clones throughout tofacitinib.

As to treatment: oral pan-JAK inhibitor, 5-10 mg twice daily. Investigators isolated RNA and reverse transcribed it into cDNA to act as the sequencing template. This table comes from immunoSEQ multiplex PCR, and its TCRdb copy is limited to in-frame clones, with some not included. Among around 150,000 clones listed, around 71% were seen once. As regards this clone: Its antigen is not identified.

Germline CDR1 KGHSH, CDR2 LQKENI. Trimming removed 3 bases from V and 0 bases from J, with 3 bases in between. This CDR3 comprises 13 residues. Specimen: CD4+ T cells sorted from blood, collected at week 4, from a patient treated with tofacitinib. The clonotype originates from a human donor with alopecia areata. The V call is TRBV18, the J call TRBJ1-5; no firm D call. CDR3 sequence (DNA): TGTGCCAGCTCACCTTTTAGCAATCAGCCCCAGCATTTT. It encodes CASSPFSNQPQHF.